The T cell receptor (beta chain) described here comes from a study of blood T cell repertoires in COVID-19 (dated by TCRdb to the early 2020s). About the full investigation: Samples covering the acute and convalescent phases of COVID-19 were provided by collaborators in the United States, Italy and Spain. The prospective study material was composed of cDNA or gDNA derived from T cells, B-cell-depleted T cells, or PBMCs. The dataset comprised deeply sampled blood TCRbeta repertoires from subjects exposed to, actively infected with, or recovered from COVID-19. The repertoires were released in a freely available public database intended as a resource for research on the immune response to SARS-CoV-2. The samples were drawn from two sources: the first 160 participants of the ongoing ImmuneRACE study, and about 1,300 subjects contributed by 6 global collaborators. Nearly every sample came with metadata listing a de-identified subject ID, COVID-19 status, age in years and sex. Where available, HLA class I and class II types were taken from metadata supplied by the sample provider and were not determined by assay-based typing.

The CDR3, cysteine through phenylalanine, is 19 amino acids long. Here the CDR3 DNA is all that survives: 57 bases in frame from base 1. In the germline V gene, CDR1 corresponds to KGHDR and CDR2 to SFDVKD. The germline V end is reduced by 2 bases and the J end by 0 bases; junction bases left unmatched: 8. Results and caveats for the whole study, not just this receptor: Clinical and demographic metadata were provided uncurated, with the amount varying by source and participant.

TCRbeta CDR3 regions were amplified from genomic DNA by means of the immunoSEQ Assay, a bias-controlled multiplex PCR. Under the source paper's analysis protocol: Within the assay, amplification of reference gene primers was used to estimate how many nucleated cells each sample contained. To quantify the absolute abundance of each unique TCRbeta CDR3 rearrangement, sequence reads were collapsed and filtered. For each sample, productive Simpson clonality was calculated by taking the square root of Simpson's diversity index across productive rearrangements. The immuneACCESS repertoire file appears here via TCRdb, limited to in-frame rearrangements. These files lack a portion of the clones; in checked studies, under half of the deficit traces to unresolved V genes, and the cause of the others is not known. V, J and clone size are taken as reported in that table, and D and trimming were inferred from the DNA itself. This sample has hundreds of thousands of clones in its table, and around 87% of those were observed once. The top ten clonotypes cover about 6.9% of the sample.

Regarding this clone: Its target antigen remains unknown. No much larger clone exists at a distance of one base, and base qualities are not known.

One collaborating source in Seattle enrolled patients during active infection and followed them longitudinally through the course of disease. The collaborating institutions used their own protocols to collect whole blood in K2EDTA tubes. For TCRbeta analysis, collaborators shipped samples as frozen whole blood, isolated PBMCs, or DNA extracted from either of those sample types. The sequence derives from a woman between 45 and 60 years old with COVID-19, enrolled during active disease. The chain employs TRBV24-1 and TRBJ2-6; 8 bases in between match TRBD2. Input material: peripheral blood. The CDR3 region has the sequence CATSDSRGGLSSGANVLTF. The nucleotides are TGTGCCACCAGTGATTCTCGGGGGGGATTAAGCTCTGGGGCCAACGTCCTGACTTTC.